This entry features one T cell receptor beta chain sequence. The sample is drawn from a study of T cell changes during pregnancy in multiple sclerosis. The CDR3 covers 13 residues. Germline CDR1 SGHTA, CDR2 FQGTGA. V lost 1 base and J lost 5, with 8 bases in between. Sequencing was performed with immunoSEQ multiplex PCR; in TCRdb, only in-frame clones are kept and a portion is missing. Among about 70,000 clones listed, more than 80% were seen once. This clonotype was sampled from a female donor in good health, enrolled as a control in a pregnancy study. The V and J genes are TRBV7-3 and TRBJ2-5; perhaps TRBD1 as D (5 bases). This material consisted of peripheral blood, taken in the second trimester of pregnancy. CDR3 bases: TGTGCCAGCAGCTTAAGGGGCTACGAGACCCAGTACTTC. Amino acids: CASSLRGYETQYF.